This T cell receptor beta chain was sequenced during a study of blood T cell repertoires in COVID-19. Study as a whole: Samples representing acute and convalescent COVID-19 were sourced from the United States, Italy and Spain. T cells, B-cell-depleted T cells, or PBMCs supplied cDNA or gDNA.

V lost 6 bases and J lost 2, with 8 bases in between. Germline lookup yields CDR1 SGHVS and CDR2 FNYEAQ. This CDR3 has 13 amino acids. Per the original data handling: Reference gene primers were amplified, and this amplification served to estimate nucleated cell counts. Repertoires were generated with immunoSEQ multiplex PCR, while TCRdb's copy carries only in-frame clones and drops some. V and J calls and clone size are as listed in that table; D and trimming were resolved from the DNA. The sample has roughly 97,000 clones; around 80% are singletons. The J gene is TRBJ1-3, the V gene TRBV7-6, with TRBD1 as a possible D gene (5 bases). This TCR came from a man aged 65 to 85 with acute or convalescent COVID-19. Sequenced: peripheral blood. The CDR3, as DNA: TGTGCCAGCAGTCAGACAGCTGGAAACACCATATATTTT. Protein: CASSQTAGNTIYF.